These 27 T cell receptor beta chains came from one sample sequenced in a study of liver allograft versus peripheral blood T cells. As for the study in general: The authors compared T cell receptor repertoires in transplanted livers with those in the peripheral blood of recipients.

TCRdb re-analysed the reads in MiXCR, keeping a single row per CDR3 protein. The sample lists approximately 13,000 distinct CDR3 sequences; 25% to 35% were seen once. Every receptor here comes from a human patient who had a liver transplant. Some T cells may trace back to the graft donor.

The V gene is TRBV28, the J gene TRBJ1-5, with D unresolved. The V end was cut by 6 bases, the J end by 0 bases, with 6 bases between. The CDR3 length is 13 residues. Germline CDR1 is MDHEN and CDR2 is SYDVKM. Written as DNA, the CDR3 is TGTGCCAGCAGAGGGAGTAGCAATCAGCCCCAGCATTTT. It yields the protein CASRGSSNQPQHF.

In its sample, this clonotype is medium-sized. CDR3 loop: CASSPNQGGYGTDTQYF. In nucleotides, the CDR3 is TGTGCCAGCTCACCAAACCAGGGGGGCTATGGCACAGATACGCAGTATTTT. The V and J genes are TRBV18 and TRBJ2-3; maybe TRBD1 (7 bases). The CDR3 has 17 amino acids. Germline values: CDR1 KGHSH, CDR2 LQKENI. The V end was cut by 2 bases, the J end by 1 base, with 16 bases between. The entire variable domain, with the rest obtained from reference TRBV18 and TRBJ2-3, is as follows: NAGVMQNPRHLVRRRGQEARLRCSPMKGHSHVYWYRQLPEEGLKFMVYLQKENIIDESGMPKERFSAEFPKEGPSILRIQQVVRGDSAAYFCASSPNQGGYGTDTQYFGPGTRLTVL.

This clonotype was picked up a small number of times. The rearrangement uses TRBV14 and TRBJ1-1; D unclear. V was cut by 4 bases and J by 0 bases, with 9 bases left in between. The length of the CDR3 is 14 residues. Germline loops: CDR1 SGHDN, CDR2 FVKESK. The CDR3 loop is CASSLGWMNTEAFF. The CDR3 coding sequence is TGTGCCAGCAGCCTAGGGTGGATGAACACTGAAGCTTTCTTT.

V and J are TRBV10-3 and TRBJ2-7; D might be TRBD1 (5 bases). CDR1 is ENHRY, CDR2 SYGVKD, per germline. This CDR3 has 12 residues. Trimming shortened V by 10 bases and J by 0 bases, and 10 bases separated the two germline ends. In DNA form, the CDR3 reads TGTGCCACACAGGCGAACTCCTACGAGCAGTACTTC. Protein sequence: CATQANSYEQYF.

This clonotype was recorded once. The J gene is TRBJ1-5, the V gene TRBV10-2, with D possibly TRBD1 on 6 matching bases. CDR3 length: 14 residues. Trimming pared 0 bases from V and 4 bases from J, leaving 7 bases between. Germline CDR1 and CDR2: WSHSY and SAAADI. The CDR3 nucleotides read TGCGCCAGCAGTGAGTCGGACAGAAATCAGCCCCAGCATTTT. Residues: CASSESDRNQPQHF.

This chain uses TRBV7-2 with TRBJ1-2, with no clear D. The CDR3 totals 15 residues. The germline V gene encodes CDR1 SGHTA and CDR2 FQGNSA. V lost 1 base to trimming and J lost 2 bases, with 11 bases between them. Here the CDR3 reads CASSLGSWENYGYTF. CDR3 DNA: TGTGCCAGCAGCTTAGGGAGCTGGGAAAACTATGGCTACACCTTC.

This clonotype appeared many times. The chain combines TRBV28 with TRBJ1-2; D is ambiguous. Trimming shortened V by 6 bases and J by 3 bases, and 8 bases separated the two germline ends. This CDR3 has 12 amino acids. Per the germline V gene, CDR1 is MDHEN and CDR2 is SYDVKM. The DNA of the CDR3 is TGTGCCAGCAGCCTCAACGACTATGGCTACACCTTC. Translation gives CASSLNDYGYTF.

On this clonotype itself: A read error is possible here, since a much larger clone lies one base away. The final CDR3 position lacks the conserved phenylalanine or tryptophan, pointing to a likely read error. The V gene is TRBV6-5, the J gene TRBJ2-7; D unresolved. V was shortened by 4 bases and J by 1 base, with 11 bases between the two germline ends. The CDR3 is made up of 14 amino acids. Germline V gene sequence: CDR1 MNHEY, CDR2 SVGAGI. The CDR3 sequence is CASSSQATSYEQYY. The CDR3, as DNA: TGTGCCAGCAGTTCGCAAGCGACGTCCTACGAGCAGTACTAC.

The gene calls are TRBV18 and TRBJ2-1, with 8 bases identical to TRBD1. Germline V gives CDR1 KGHSH, CDR2 LQKENI. J lost 4 bases, V lost 5 bases, and 7 bases had no gene match. This CDR3 has 15 amino acids. CDR3 region: CASSARQGTYNEQFF. The CDR3 coding sequence is TGTGCCAGCTCAGCCCGACAGGGGACGTACAATGAGCAGTTCTTC. Full variable domain (missing parts from reference TRBV18 and TRBJ2-1): NAGVMQNPRHLVRRRGQEARLRCSPMKGHSHVYWYRQLPEEGLKFMVYLQKENIIDESGMPKERFSAEFPKEGPSILRIQQVVRGDSAAYFCASSARQGTYNEQFFGPGTRLTVL.

This clonotype is termed medium-sized. The chain has TRBV24-1 and TRBJ2-2; D may be TRBD1 (6 bases). The CDR3 covers 15 residues. Germline values: CDR1 KGHDR, CDR2 SFDVKD. With 5 bases removed from V and 0 bases from J, the gap between germline ends came to 9 bases. As DNA, the CDR3 is TGTGCCACCAGTGGTGAGGGGGCGAACACCGGGGAGCTGTTTTTT. It is translated as CATSGEGANTGELFF.

This chain links TRBV7-9 with TRBJ2-7; a possible D gene is TRBD2 (7 bases). The germline V gene encodes CDR1 SEHNR and CDR2 FQNEAQ (reference sequence). V was trimmed by 0 bases and J by 4 bases, leaving 10 bases between them. CDR3 length: 14 amino acids. The CDR3 DNA reads as TGTGCCAGCAGCTTAGCGGGAGGGGGGTACGAGCAGTACTTC. Its translation is CASSLAGGGYEQYF.

Within the sample, this clonotype is medium-sized. V and J are TRBV24-1 and TRBJ2-1; D is perhaps TRBD2 (7 bases). The CDR3 length is 15 residues. With 3 bases removed from V and 2 bases from J, the gap between germline ends came to 10 bases. Germline CDR1 reads KGHDR; CDR2 reads SFDVKD. The CDR3 is CATSDPGGPYNEQFF. CDR3 coding DNA: TGTGCCACCAGTGATCCGGGGGGCCCCTACAATGAGCAGTTCTTC.

V is TRBV18 and J is TRBJ1-1, with TRBD1 matching over 12 bases. CDR1 is KGHSH, CDR2 LQKENI, per germline. The CDR3 has 15 amino acids. V lost 3 bases, J lost 5 bases, and 4 bases stayed unmatched. Written as DNA, the CDR3 is TGTGCCAGCTCACCGGGGACAGGGGGCAGGACTGAAGCTTTCTTT. Translation gives CASSPGTGGRTEAFF.

The rearrangement uses TRBV30 and TRBJ1-1; 7 bases agree with TRBD1. With V trimmed by 5 bases and J by 5 bases, 5 bases remained unmatched. The CDR3 contains 12 residues. Germline values: CDR1 GTSNPN, CDR2 SVGIG (reference sequence). The chain's CDR3 is CAWDRVGTEAFF. CDR3 nucleotide sequence: TGTGCCTGGGACAGGGTAGGAACTGAAGCTTTCTTT.

This clonotype was counted ten times or more. The V call is TRBV27, the J call TRBJ1-1, with D uncertain. The CDR3 totals 13 residues. Germline CDR1 reads MNHEY; CDR2 reads SMNVEV (reference sequence). V was pared by 5 bases and J by 1 base, with 8 bases between. The DNA for the CDR3 is TGTGCCAGCAGTCCCCGGGAGAACACTGAAGCTTTCTTT. Its translation: CASSPRENTEAFF.

The chain employs TRBV5-6 and TRBJ1-2; TRBD1 might be the D (5 bases). Germline-derived CDR1 and CDR2 are SGHDT and YYEEEE. V was pared by 3 bases and J by 5 bases, with 11 bases between. This CDR3 is 13 amino acids long. The CDR3 sequence is CASSSGTFYGYTF. The CDR3, as DNA: TGTGCCAGCAGCTCCGGGACGTTTTATGGCTACACCTTC.

On this clonotype itself: This could be a read error, since a much larger clone is one nucleotide away. The rearrangement uses TRBV6-1 and TRBJ1-6; D may be TRBD1 (5 bases). V was shortened by 10 bases and J by 7 bases, with 26 bases between the two germline ends. Germline V gene sequence: CDR1 MNHNS, CDR2 SASEGT. CDR3 length: 17 residues. This CDR3 is CANSEPIPGLKNSPLHF. In DNA form, the CDR3 reads TGTGCCAACAGCGAGCCGATTCCGGGACTGAAGAATTCACCCCTCCACTTT.

The table lists this clonotype with a few counts. The CDR3 spells CASSVEARFTEAFF. The DNA of the CDR3 is TGTGCCAGCAGCGTAGAGGCCAGGTTCACTGAAGCTTTCTTT. This chain joins TRBV9 and TRBJ1-1; D uncertain. The length of the CDR3 is 14 residues. Per germline, CDR1 SGDLS and CDR2 YYNGEE. V was clipped by 0 bases and J by 4 bases, with 10 bases between them.

The rearrangement joins TRBV24-1 to TRBJ2-7; D call uncertain. With 8 bases removed from V and 6 bases from J, the gap between germline ends came to 7 bases. The CDR3 runs 10 residues. The germline V gene encodes CDR1 KGHDR and CDR2 SFDVKD. The CDR3 protein is CATNRGEQYF. The CDR3 nucleotides read TGTGCCACCAATCGCGGCGAGCAGTACTTC.

This clonotype was observed a few times. The rearrangement links TRBV19 to TRBJ1-5; 9 bases line up with TRBD1. CDR3 length equals 14 residues. After removal of 7 bases from V and 3 bases from J, the junction contained 4 bases not matched to a gene. Germline V gene lookup returns CDR1 LNHDA and CDR2 SQIVND (reference sequence). This CDR3 is CASTGQGYNQPQHF. The CDR3 DNA sequence: TGTGCCAGTACGGGACAGGGATACAATCAGCCCCAGCATTTT.

This chain links TRBV5-1 with TRBJ2-5; either TRBD1 or TRBD2 may fit D (5 bases each). V lost 5 bases and J 7 bases, leaving 21 bases between the germline ends. The CDR3 runs to 15 residues. Germline V CDR1 and CDR2: SGHRS, YFSETQ. CDR3 loop: CASRDVIGDRGTQYF. As DNA, the CDR3 is TGCGCCAGCAGGGATGTTATAGGGGACCGGGGGACCCAGTACTTC.

This clonotype was counted between two and nine times. The chain combines TRBV7-9 with TRBJ2-5; tentative D call: TRBD1 (5 bases). V lost 1 base to trimming and J lost 0 bases, with 9 bases between them. Germline CDR1 SEHNR, CDR2 FQNEAQ (reference sequence). The CDR3 length is 15 residues. Here the CDR3 DNA reads TGTGCCAGCAGCTTAGGGTTCAGGGACCAAGAGACCCAGTACTTC. Its protein is CASSLGFRDQETQYF.

To note about this clonotype: A much larger clone sits a single nucleotide away, making a read error possible. The rearrangement joins TRBV19 to TRBJ2-1, with a weak D call TRBD1 (6 bases). The CDR3 totals 13 residues. Germline loops: CDR1 LNHDA, CDR2 SQIVND (reference sequence). The CDR3 DNA reads as TGTGCCAGCGTGATCGAGGGGGATAGGGGTATGACGTTC. Amino acids: CASVIEGDRGMTF.

The chain is built from TRBV20-1 and TRBJ2-1, with a tentative D call TRBD2 (6 bases). The CDR3 consists of 13 residues. The V end was cut by 6 bases, the J end by 6 bases, with 15 bases between. CDR1 and CDR2 from the germline V gene are DFQATT and SNEGSKA (reference sequence). The CDR3 here is CSASGPGSNEQFF. The CDR3 DNA is TGCAGTGCCAGCGGGCCAGGAAGCAATGAGCAGTTCTTC.

V and J are TRBV5-6 and TRBJ1-2, with D hard to call. The germline V gene has CDR1 SGHDT and CDR2 YYEEEE. This CDR3 spans 13 amino acids. V lost 0 bases and J 4 bases, leaving 7 bases between the germline ends. The CDR3 nucleotides are TGTGCCAGCAGCTTGGTAGGAATCTATGGCTACACCTTC. Translation gives CASSLVGIYGYTF.

This clonotype came up a few times. V is TRBV6-1 and J is TRBJ1-2; 10 positions match TRBD1. Germline-derived CDR1 and CDR2 are MNHNS and SASEGT. The CDR3 sequence is 15 residues long. V was pared by 7 bases and J by 7 bases, with 12 bases of the junction left unmatched. This chain's CDR3 is CASIPDRGRFIGYTF. The CDR3, as DNA: TGTGCCAGCATTCCTGACAGGGGGCGATTTATTGGCTACACCTTC.

This clonotype has at least ten counts. This rearrangement joins TRBV19 to TRBJ1-2, with 10 bases matching TRBD1. Germline-derived CDR1 and CDR2 are LNHDA and SQIVND (reference sequence). V was clipped by 5 bases and J by 5 bases; unmatched bases: 2. The CDR3 contains 13 residues. The CDR3 coding sequence is TGTGCCAGTAGTCTGGGACAGGGGTATGGCTACACCTTC. This gives the protein CASSLGQGYGYTF.